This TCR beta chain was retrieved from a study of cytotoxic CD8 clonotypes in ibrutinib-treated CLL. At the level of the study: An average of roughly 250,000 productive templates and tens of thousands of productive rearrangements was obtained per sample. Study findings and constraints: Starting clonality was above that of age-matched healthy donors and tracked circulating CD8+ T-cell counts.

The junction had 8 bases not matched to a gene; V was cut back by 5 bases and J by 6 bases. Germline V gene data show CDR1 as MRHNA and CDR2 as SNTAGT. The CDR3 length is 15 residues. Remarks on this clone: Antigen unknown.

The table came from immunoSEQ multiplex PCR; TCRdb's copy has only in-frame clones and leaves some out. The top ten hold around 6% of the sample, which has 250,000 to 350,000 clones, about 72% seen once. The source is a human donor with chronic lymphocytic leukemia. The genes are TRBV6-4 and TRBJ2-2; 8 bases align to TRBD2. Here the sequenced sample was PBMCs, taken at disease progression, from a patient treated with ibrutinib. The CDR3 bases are TGTGCCAGCAGTTCGCAGCGGGGGTTACCCGGGGAGCTGTTTTTT. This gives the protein CASSSQRGLPGELFF.